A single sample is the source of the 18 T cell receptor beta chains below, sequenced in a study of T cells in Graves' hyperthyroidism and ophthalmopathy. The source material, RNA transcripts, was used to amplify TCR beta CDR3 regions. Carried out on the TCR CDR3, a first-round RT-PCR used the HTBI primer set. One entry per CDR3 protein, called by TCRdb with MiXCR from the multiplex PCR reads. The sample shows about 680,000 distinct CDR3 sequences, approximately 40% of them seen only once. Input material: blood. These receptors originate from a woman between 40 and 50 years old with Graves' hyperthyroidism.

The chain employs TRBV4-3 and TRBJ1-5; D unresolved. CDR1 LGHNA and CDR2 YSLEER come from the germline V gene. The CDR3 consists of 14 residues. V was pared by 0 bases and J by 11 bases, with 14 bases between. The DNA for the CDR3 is TGCGCCAGCAGCCAAGAGAGCGGGAGTACAGCCCAGCATTTT. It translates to CASSQESGSTAQHF.

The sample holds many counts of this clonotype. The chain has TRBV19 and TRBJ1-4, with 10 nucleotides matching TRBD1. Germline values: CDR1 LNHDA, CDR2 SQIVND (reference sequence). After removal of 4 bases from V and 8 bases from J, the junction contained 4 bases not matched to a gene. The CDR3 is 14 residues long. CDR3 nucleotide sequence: TGTGCCAGTAGTAAAGACAGGGGGCAAGAAAAACTGTTTTTT. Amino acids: CASSKDRGQEKLFF.

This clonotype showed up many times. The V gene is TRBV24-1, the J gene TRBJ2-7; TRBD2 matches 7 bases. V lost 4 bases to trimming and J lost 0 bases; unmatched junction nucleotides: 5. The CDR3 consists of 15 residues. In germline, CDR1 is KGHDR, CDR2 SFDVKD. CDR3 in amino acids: CATSDASGNSYEQYF. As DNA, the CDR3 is TGTGCCACCAGTGACGCTAGCGGTAACTCCTACGAGCAGTACTTC.

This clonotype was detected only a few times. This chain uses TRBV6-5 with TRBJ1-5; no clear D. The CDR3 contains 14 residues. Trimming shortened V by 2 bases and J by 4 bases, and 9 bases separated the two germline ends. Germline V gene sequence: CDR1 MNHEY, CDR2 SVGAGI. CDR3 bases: TGTGCCAGCAGTTACGCAGCAGTTAATCAGCCCCAGCATTTT. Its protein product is CASSYAAVNQPQHF.

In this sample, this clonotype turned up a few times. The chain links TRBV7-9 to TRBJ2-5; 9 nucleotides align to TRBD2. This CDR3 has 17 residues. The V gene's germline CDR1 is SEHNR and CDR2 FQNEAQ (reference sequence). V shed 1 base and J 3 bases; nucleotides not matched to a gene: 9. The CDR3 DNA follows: TGTGCCAGCAGCTTAGTAGGGCGGGGGGGCCTCGAAGAGACCCAGTACTTC. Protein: CASSLVGRGGLEETQYF.

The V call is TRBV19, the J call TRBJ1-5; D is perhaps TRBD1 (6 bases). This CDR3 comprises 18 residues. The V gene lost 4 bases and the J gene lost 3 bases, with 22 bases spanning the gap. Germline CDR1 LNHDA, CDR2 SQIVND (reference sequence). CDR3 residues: CASSKTGGWTGYNQPQHF. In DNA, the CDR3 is TGTGCCAGTAGTAAAACCGGGGGCTGGACGGGTTACAATCAGCCCCAGCATTTT.

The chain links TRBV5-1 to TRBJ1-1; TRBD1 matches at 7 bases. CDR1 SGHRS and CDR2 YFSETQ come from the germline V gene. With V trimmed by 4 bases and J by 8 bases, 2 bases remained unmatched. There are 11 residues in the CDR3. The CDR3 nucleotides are TGCGCCAGCAGCACGGACAGGGAAGCTTTCTTT. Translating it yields CASSTDREAFF. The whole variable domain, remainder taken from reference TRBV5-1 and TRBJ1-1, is KAGVTQTPRYLIKTRGQQVTLSCSPISGHRSVSWYQQTPGQGLQFLFEYFSETQRNKGNFPGRFSGRQFSNSRSEMNVSTLELGDSALYLCASSTDREAFFGQGTRLTVV.

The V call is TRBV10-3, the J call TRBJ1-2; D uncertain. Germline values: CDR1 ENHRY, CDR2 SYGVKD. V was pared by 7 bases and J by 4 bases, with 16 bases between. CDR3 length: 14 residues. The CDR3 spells CAITADTLLYGYTF. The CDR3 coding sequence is TGTGCCATCACCGCCGACACCCTACTCTATGGCTACACCTTC.

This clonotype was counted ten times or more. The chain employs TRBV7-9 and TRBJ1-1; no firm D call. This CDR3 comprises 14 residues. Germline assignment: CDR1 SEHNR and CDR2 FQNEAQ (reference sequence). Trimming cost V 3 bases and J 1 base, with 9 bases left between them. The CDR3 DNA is TGTGCCAGCAGCTTCCAGACGGAGAACACTGAAGCTTTCTTT. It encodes CASSFQTENTEAFF. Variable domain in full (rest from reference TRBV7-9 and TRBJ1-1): DTGVSQNPRHKITKRGQNVTFRCDPISEHNRLYWYRQTLGQGPEFLTYFQNEAQLEKSRLLSDRFSAERPKGSFSTLEIQRTEQGDSAMYLCASSFQTENTEAFFGQGTRLTVV.

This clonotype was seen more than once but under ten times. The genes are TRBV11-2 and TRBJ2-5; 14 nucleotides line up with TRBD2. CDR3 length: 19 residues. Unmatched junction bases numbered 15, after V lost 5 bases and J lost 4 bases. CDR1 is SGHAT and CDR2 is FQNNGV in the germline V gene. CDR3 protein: CASSLPKGLAGAFGETQYF. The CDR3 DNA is TGTGCCAGCAGCCTCCCGAAGGGACTAGCGGGAGCGTTTGGAGAGACCCAGTACTTC.

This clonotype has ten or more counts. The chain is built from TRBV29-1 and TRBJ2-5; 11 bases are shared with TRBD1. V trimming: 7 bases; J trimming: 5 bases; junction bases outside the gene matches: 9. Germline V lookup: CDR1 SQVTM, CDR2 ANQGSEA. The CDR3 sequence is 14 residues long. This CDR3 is CSAIRTGGGETQYF. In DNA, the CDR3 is TGCAGCGCCATTAGGACAGGGGGCGGTGAGACCCAGTACTTC.

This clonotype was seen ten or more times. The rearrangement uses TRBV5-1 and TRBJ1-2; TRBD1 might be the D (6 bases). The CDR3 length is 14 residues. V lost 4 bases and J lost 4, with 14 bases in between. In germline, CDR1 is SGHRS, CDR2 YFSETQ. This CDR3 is CASSSPGQTYGYTF. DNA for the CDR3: TGCGCCAGCAGCAGTCCAGGACAGACCTATGGCTACACCTTC. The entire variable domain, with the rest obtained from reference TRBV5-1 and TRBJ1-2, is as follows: KAGVTQTPRYLIKTRGQQVTLSCSPISGHRSVSWYQQTPGQGLQFLFEYFSETQRNKGNFPGRFSGRQFSNSRSEMNVSTLELGDSALYLCASSSPGQTYGYTFGSGTRLTVV.

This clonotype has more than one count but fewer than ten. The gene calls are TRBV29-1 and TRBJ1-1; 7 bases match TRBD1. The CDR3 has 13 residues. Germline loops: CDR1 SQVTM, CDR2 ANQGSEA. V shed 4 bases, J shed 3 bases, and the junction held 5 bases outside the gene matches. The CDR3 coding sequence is TGCAGCGTTGTAAAGGGGGCAGACACTGAAGCTTTCTTT. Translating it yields CSVVKGADTEAFF.

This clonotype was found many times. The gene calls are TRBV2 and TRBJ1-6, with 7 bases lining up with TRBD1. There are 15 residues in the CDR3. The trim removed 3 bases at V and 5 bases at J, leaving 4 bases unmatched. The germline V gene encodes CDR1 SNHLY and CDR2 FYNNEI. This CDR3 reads CASSERGRNNSPLHF. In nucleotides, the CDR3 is TGTGCCAGCAGTGAGAGGGGGCGGAATAATTCACCCCTCCACTTT.

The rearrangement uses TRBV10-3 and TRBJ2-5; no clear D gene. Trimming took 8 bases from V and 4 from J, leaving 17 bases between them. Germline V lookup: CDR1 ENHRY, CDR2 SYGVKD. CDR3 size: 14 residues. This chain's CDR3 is CAIADRGDGETQYF. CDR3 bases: TGTGCCATCGCGGACCGTGGAGACGGAGAGACCCAGTACTTC.

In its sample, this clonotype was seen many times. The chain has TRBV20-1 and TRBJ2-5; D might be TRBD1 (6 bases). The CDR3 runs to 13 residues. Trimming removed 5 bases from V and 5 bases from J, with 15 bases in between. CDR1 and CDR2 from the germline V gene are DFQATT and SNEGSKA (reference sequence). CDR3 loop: CSAHSGVGETQYF. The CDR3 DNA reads TGCAGTGCTCACTCAGGGGTCGGCGAGACCCAGTACTTC.

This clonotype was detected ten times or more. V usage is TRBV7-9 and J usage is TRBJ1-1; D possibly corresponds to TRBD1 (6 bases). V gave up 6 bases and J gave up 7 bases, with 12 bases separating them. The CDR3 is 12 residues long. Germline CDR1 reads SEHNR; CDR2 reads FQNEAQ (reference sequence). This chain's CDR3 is CASRGGANEAFF. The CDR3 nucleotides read TGTGCCAGCAGAGGGGGGGCGAATGAAGCTTTCTTT.

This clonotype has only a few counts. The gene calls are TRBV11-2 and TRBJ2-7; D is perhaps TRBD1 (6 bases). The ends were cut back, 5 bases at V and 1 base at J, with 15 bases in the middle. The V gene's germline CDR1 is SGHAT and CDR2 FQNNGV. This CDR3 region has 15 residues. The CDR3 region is CASSNTGKGSYEQYF. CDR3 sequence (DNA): TGTGCCAGCAGCAATACAGGGAAGGGATCCTACGAGCAGTACTTC. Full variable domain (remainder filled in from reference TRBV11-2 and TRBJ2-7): EAGVAQSPRYKIIEKRQSVAFWCNPISGHATLYWYQQILGQGPKLLIQFQNNGVVDDSQLPKDRFSAERLKGVDSTLKIQPAKLEDSAVYLCASSNTGKGSYEQYFGPGTRLTVT.